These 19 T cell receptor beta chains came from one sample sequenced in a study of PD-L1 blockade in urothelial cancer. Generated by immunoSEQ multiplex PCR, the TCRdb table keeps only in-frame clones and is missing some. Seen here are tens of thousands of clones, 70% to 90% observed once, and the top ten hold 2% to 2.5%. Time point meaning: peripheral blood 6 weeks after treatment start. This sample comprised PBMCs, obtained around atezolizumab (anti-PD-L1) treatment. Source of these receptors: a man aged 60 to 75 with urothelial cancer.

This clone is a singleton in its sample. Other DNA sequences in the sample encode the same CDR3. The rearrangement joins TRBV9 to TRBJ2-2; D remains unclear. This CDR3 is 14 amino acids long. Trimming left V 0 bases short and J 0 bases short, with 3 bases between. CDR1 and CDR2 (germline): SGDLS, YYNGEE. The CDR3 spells CASSVAANTGELFF. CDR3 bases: TGTGCCAGCAGCGTAGCCGCGAACACCGGGGAGCTGTTTTTT. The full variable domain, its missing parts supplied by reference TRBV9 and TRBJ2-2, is DSGVTQTPKHLITATGQRVTLRCSPRSGDLSVYWYQQSLDQGLQFLIQYYNGEERAKGNILERFSAQQFPDLHSELNLSSLELGDSALYFCASSVAANTGELFFGEGSRLTVL.

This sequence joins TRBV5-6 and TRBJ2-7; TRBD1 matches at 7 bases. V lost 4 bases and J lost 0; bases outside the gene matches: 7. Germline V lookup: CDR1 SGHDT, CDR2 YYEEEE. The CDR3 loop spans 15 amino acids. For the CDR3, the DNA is TGTGCCAGCAGCCCCTTGGACAGGAGCTCCTACGAGCAGTACTTC. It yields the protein CASSPLDRSSYEQYF.

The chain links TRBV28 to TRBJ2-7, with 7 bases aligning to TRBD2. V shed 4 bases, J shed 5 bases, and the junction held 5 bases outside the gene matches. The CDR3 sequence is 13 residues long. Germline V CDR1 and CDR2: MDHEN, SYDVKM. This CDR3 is CASSWTRIHEQYF. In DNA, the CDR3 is TGTGCCAGCAGTTGGACTAGAATCCACGAGCAGTACTTC.

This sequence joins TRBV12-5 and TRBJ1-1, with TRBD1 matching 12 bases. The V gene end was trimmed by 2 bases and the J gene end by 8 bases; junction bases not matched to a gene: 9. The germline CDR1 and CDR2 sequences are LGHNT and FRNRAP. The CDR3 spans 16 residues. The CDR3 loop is CASGLPRDRGLGEAFF. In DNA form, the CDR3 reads TGTGCTAGTGGTTTGCCCCGGGACAGGGGGCTTGGAGAAGCTTTCTTT.

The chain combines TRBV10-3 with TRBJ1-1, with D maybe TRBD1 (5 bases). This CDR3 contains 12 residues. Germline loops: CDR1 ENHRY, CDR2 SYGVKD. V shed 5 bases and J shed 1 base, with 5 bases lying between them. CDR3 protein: CAISTGNTEAFF. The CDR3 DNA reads TGTGCCATCAGTACAGGGAACACTGAAGCTTTCTTT.

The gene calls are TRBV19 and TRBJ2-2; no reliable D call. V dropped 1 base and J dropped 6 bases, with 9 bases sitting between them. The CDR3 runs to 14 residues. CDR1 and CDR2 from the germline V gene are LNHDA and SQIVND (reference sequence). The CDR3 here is CASSIVVVAGELFF. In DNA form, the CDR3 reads TGTGCCAGTAGTATAGTCGTGGTAGCCGGGGAGCTGTTTTTT.

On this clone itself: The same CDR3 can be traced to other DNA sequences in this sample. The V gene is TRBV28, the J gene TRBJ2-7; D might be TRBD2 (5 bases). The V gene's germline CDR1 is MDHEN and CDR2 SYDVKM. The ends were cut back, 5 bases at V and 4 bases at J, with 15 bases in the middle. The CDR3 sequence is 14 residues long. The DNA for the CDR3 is TGTGCCAGCAGTCCGGCGGGCCCCCCTTACGAGCAGTACTTC. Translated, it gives CASSPAGPPYEQYF. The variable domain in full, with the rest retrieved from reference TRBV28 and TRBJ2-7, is DVKVTQSSRYLVKRTGEKVFLECVQDMDHENMFWYRQDPGLGLRLIYFSYDVKMKEKGDIPEGYSVSREKKERFSLILESASTNQTSMYLCASSPAGPPYEQYFGPGTRLTVT.

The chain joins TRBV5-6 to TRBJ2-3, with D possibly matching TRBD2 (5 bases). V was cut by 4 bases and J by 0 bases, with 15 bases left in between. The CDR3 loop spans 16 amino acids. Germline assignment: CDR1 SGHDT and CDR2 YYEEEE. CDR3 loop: CASSEGGGGSTDTQYF. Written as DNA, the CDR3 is TGTGCCAGCAGCGAGGGTGGTGGCGGGAGCACAGATACGCAGTATTTT.

The CDR3 sequence: CASGRTASSTDTQYF. CDR3 sequence (DNA): TGTGCCAGTGGACGGACAGCGTCTAGCACAGATACGCAGTATTTT. The chain has TRBV27 and TRBJ2-3; D is perhaps TRBD1 (6 bases). V lost 9 bases and J lost 0, with 16 bases in between. Germline-derived CDR1 and CDR2 are MNHEY and SMNVEV (reference sequence). The CDR3 has 15 amino acids.

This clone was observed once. DNA of the CDR3: TGCGCCAGCAGCTTGGGCCGGGTTGGCACTGAAGCTTTCTTT. This sequence encodes CASSLGRVGTEAFF. The chain joins TRBV5-1 to TRBJ1-1, with D unresolved. The CDR3 runs 14 residues. V lost 0 bases, J lost 4 bases, and 10 bases lay in between. Germline assignment: CDR1 SGHRS and CDR2 YFSETQ. The entire variable domain, with the rest obtained from reference TRBV5-1 and TRBJ1-1, is as follows: KAGVTQTPRYLIKTRGQQVTLSCSPISGHRSVSWYQQTPGQGLQFLFEYFSETQRNKGNFPGRFSGRQFSNSRSEMNVSTLELGDSALYLCASSLGRVGTEAFFGQGTRLTVV.

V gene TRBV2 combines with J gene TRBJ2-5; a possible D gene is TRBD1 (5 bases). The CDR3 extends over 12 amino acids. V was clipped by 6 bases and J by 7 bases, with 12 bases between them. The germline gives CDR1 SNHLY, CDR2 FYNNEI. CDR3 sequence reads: CASRGPSWTQYF. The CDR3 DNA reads TGTGCCAGCAGGGGGCCTTCATGGACCCAGTACTTC.

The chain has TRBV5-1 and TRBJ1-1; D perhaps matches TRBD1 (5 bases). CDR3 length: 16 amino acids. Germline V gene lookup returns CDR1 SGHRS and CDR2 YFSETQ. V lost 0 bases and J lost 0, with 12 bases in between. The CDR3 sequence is CASSLGQSLMNTEAFF. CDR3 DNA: TGCGCCAGCAGCTTGGGACAGTCTCTCATGAACACTGAAGCTTTCTTT.

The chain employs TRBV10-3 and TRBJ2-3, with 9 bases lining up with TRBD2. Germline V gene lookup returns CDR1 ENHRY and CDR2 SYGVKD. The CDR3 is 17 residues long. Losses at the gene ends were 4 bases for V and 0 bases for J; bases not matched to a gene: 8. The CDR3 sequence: CAISGSGRPSSTDTQYF. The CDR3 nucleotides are TGTGCCATCAGTGGCAGCGGGAGGCCCTCTAGCACAGATACGCAGTATTTT.

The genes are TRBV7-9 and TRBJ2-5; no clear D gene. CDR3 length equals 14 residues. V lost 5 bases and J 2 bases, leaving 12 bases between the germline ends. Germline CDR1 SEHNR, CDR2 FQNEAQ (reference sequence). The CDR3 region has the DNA TGTGCCAGCAGCGTATTTGCAGATCAAGAGACCCAGTACTTC. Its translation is CASSVFADQETQYF.

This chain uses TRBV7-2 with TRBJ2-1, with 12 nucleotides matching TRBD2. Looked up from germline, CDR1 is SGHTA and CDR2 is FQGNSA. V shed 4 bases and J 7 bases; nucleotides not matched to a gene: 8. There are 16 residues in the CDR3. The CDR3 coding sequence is TGTGCCAGCAGCTCACCGGGACTAGCGGGTCGGAATGAGCAGTTCTTC. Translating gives CASSSPGLAGRNEQFF.

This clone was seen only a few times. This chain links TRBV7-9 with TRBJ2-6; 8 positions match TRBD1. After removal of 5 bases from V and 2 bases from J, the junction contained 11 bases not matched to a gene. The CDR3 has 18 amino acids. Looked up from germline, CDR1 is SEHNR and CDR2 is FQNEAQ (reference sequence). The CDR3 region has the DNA TGTGCCAGCAGCCGGAGGGGACAGGCTATTACTGGGGCCAACGTCCTGACTTTC. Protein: CASSRRGQAITGANVLTF.

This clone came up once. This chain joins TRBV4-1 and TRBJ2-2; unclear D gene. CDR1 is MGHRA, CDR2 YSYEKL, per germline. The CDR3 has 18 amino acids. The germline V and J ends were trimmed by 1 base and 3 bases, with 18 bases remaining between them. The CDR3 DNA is TGCGCCAGCAGCCAAGTAGTTAGGAACAGAGTGGACACCGGGGAGCTGTTTTTT. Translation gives CASSQVVRNRVDTGELFF.

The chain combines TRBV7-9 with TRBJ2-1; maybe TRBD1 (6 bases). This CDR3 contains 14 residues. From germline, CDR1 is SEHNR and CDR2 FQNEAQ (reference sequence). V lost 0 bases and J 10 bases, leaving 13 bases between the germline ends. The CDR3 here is CASSLAQGTWEQFF. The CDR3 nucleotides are TGTGCCAGCAGCTTAGCACAGGGAACGTGGGAGCAGTTCTTC.

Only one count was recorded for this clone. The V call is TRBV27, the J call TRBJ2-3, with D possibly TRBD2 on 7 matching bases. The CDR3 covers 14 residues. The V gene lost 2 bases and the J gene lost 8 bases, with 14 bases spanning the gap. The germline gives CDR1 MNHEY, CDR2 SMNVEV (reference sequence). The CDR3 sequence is CASSLRGARGTQYF. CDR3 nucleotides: TGTGCCAGCAGTTTACGGGGGGCCCGAGGTACGCAGTATTTT.